This T cell receptor beta chain stems from a study of Ad26.COV2.S vaccination and SARS-CoV-2 variants. Study details: By the intramuscular route, Ad26.COV2.S was given once, or twice 56 days apart.

Method: immunoSEQ multiplex PCR; TCRdb's copy keeps in-frame clones and lacks some. Of about 280,000 clones listed, around 87% are singletons. Trimming took 2 bases from V and 7 from J, leaving 8 bases between them. The CDR3 loop spans 12 amino acids. Study findings and constraints: Measurement of non-spike TCR breadth gave similar results in vaccine and placebo recipients.

Treatment defined: 15 to 20 received Ad26.COV2.S at low or high dose, single or two shots; 5 received placebo; per-sample allocation not given. Sample collection was performed on day 63 after the first vaccine or placebo injection. The study used a vaccine consisting of an Ad26 vector that expressed Wuhan-strain SARS-CoV-2 spike. In this sample, this clone turned up many times. What it binds is not known. This sample also contains other DNA sequences that code for the same CDR3. This chain connects TRBV12-3 or TRBV12-4 to TRBJ1-2; D remains ambiguous. Specimen: peripheral blood, collected in a trial of Ad26.COV2.S vaccine versus placebo. The TCR comes from a person aged 18-60 years who received the Ad26.COV2.S COVID-19 vaccine or a placebo. The CDR3 nucleotides are TGTGCCAGCAGTTTATCGCGGGGTGGCTACACCTTC. Translated, it gives CASSLSRGGYTF.